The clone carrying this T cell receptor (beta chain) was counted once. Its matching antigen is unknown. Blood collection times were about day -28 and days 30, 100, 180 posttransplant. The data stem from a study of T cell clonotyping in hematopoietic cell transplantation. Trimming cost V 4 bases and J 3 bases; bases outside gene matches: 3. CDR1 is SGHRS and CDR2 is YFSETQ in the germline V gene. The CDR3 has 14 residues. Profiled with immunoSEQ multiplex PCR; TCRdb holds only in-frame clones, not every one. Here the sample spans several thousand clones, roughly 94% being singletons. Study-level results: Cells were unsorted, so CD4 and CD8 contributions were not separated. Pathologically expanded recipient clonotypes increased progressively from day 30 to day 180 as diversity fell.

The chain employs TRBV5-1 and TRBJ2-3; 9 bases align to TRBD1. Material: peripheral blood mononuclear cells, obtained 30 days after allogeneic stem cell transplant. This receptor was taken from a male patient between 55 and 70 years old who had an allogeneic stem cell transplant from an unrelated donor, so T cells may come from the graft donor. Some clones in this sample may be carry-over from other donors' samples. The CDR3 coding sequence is TGCGCCAGCAGCGGCGGGACAGGGACAGATACGCAGTATTTT. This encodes CASSGGTGTDTQYF.